This T cell receptor (beta chain) is from a study of blood T cell repertoires in COVID-19. Study-wide background: There were acute and convalescent COVID-19 samples, and they came from the United States, Italy and Spain. PBMCs, B-cell-depleted T cells, or T cells provided the cDNA or gDNA that made up the material.

Original handling: Amplified reference gene primers provided the basis for estimating nucleated cell counts. Produced via immunoSEQ multiplex PCR; TCRdb's table is partial and in-frame only. For V, J and clone size, that table is used; D and trimming come from the DNA. The sample records about 110,000 clones, about 83% being singletons. The sequencing sample was made of peripheral blood. The origin of this receptor is a woman in her 70s with acute or convalescent COVID-19.

CDR3 loop: CSVRDYEQYF. The CDR3 DNA sequence: TGCAGCGTTCGGGACTACGAGCAGTACTTC. The chain uses TRBV29-1 and TRBJ2-7, with D possibly matching TRBD2 (5 bases). V dropped 5 bases and J dropped 3 bases, with 5 bases sitting between them. Germline-derived CDR1 and CDR2 are SQVTM and ANQGSEA. The CDR3 loop spans 10 amino acids.